The 17 T cell receptor beta chains given below trace back to one sample, sequenced in a study of blood T cell repertoires in COVID-19. The protocol was immunoSEQ multiplex PCR, while the TCRdb copy is restricted to in-frame clones and leaves out a portion. The sample includes some 200,000 clones, 87% of them seen just once. Sequenced: peripheral blood. The source of these receptors is a woman in her 70s with COVID-19, enrolled during active disease.

The chain has TRBV5-4 and TRBJ2-5; D might be TRBD2 (5 bases). There are 15 residues in the CDR3. Germline V CDR1 and CDR2: SGHNT, YYREEE (reference sequence). Trimming removed 4 bases from V and 5 bases from J, with 18 bases in between. CDR3 region: CASSRKGSSGETQYF. The CDR3 coding sequence is TGTGCCAGCAGCCGGAAAGGGAGTTCGGGGGAGACCCAGTACTTC.

CDR3 bases: TGTGCCAGCAGTTATCTCCGGAGAGGATCCTACGAGCAGTACTTC. Translating it yields CASSYLRRGSYEQYF. The chain combines TRBV6-5 with TRBJ2-7; no definite D call. CDR1 and CDR2 from the germline V gene are MNHEY and SVGAGI. V lost 3 bases to trimming and J lost 1 base, with 13 bases between them. CDR3 size: 15 residues.

J is TRBJ1-2 and V is TRBV10-3, with 12 bases matching TRBD1. Germline CDR1 and CDR2: ENHRY and SYGVKD. This CDR3 is 15 amino acids long. J gave up 5 bases and V 6 bases, and 7 bases lay outside the gene matches. In DNA form, the CDR3 reads TGTGCCATCAGGGGACAGGGGGCGCCGGGGTATGGCTACACCTTC. As protein: CAIRGQGAPGYGYTF.

The sample holds one count of this clone. V gene TRBV6-1 combines with J gene TRBJ1-5, with no clear D. Trimming stripped 2 bases from V and 11 bases from J, with 16 bases between. Germline V CDR1 and CDR2: MNHNS, SASEGT. This CDR3 contains 14 residues. The CDR3 region is CASSETTEVLSQHF. Written as DNA, the CDR3 is TGTGCCAGCAGTGAAACTACGGAGGTCTTATCCCAGCATTTT.

The chain carries TRBV27 and TRBJ1-5; the D gene is possibly TRBD1 (5 bases). V dropped 5 bases and J dropped 0 bases, with 17 bases sitting between them. The germline V gene has CDR1 MNHEY and CDR2 SMNVEV (reference sequence). The CDR3 covers 17 residues. Written as DNA, the CDR3 is TGTGCCAGCAGTCCCCCCCCAGTCGGGGGTAGCAATCAGCCCCAGCATTTT. Encoded protein: CASSPPPVGGSNQPQHF.

CDR3 loop: CSVDRGRGTEAFF. In DNA, the CDR3 is TGCAGCGTTGACAGGGGGCGAGGGACTGAAGCTTTCTTT. The V call is TRBV29-1, the J call TRBJ1-1, with 8 bases identical to TRBD1. J was trimmed by 5 bases and V by 3 bases; bases with no gene match: 5. The CDR3 covers 13 residues. Germline-derived CDR1 and CDR2 are SQVTM and ANQGSEA.

The chain links TRBV25-1 to TRBJ2-5, with TRBD2 matching over 8 bases. The CDR3 covers 16 residues. The V gene's germline CDR1 is MGHDK and CDR2 SYGVNS. V lost 8 bases to trimming and J lost 4 bases; unmatched junction nucleotides: 15. The CDR3 sequence is CASFPPIAGLRETQYF. DNA of the CDR3: TGTGCCAGCTTTCCCCCTATAGCGGGGCTCCGAGAGACCCAGTACTTC. Together with reference TRBV25-1 and TRBJ2-5, the CDR3 gives the full variable domain: EADIYQTPRYLVIGTGKKITLECSQTMGHDKMYWYQQDPGMELHLIHYSYGVNSTEKGDLSSESTVSRIRTEHFPLTLESARPSHTSQYLCASFPPIAGLRETQYFGPGTRLLVL.

The rearrangement links TRBV5-1 to TRBJ2-1; D ambiguous. There are 16 residues in the CDR3. Germline CDR1 reads SGHRS; CDR2 reads YFSETQ. V was cut by 0 bases and J by 2 bases, with 12 bases left in between. The CDR3 DNA is TGCGCCAGCAGCTTGGCCAACAGCAACACCTACAATGAGCAGTTCTTC. Its translation is CASSLANSNTYNEQFF.

The chain links TRBV18 to TRBJ1-1; no reliable D call. V lost 0 bases and J 3 bases, leaving 8 bases between the germline ends. The germline V gene encodes CDR1 KGHSH and CDR2 LQKENI. The CDR3 runs to 14 residues. CDR3 nucleotides: TGTGCCAGCTCACCACCCGCCGGAGACACTGAAGCTTTCTTT. Encoded protein: CASSPPAGDTEAFF. The full variable domain, rest sourced from reference TRBV18 and TRBJ1-1, is NAGVMQNPRHLVRRRGQEARLRCSPMKGHSHVYWYRQLPEEGLKFMVYLQKENIIDESGMPKERFSAEFPKEGPSILRIQQVVRGDSAAYFCASSPPAGDTEAFFGQGTRLTVV.

V usage is TRBV5-1 and J usage is TRBJ2-7; D may be TRBD1 (6 bases). The CDR3 sequence is 14 residues long. CDR1 is SGHRS, CDR2 YFSETQ, per germline. The V end lost 1 base, the J end lost 5 bases, and 13 bases lay between the germline ends. CDR3 region: CASSLTGPDHEQYF. CDR3 bases: TGCGCCAGCAGCTTGACAGGGCCGGACCACGAGCAGTACTTC.

The V and J genes are TRBV3-1 (or the pseudogene TRBV3-2) and TRBJ2-3; no firm D call. Germline values: CDR1 LGHDT, CDR2 YNNKEL (reference sequence). V was clipped by 4 bases and J by 0 bases, with 11 bases between them. This CDR3 region has 15 residues. The CDR3 sequence is CASSLQTVSTDTQYF. In DNA, the CDR3 is TGTGCCAGCAGCCTACAGACCGTCAGCACAGATACGCAGTATTTT.

This clone came up once. The J gene is TRBJ2-7, the V gene TRBV25-1; TRBD1 might be the D (6 bases). The CDR3 is 14 amino acids. Germline values: CDR1 MGHDK, CDR2 SYGVNS. V gave up 3 bases and J gave up 4 bases, with 13 bases separating them. The DNA of the CDR3 is TGTGCCAGCAGTGACCTCGACAGGAAATACGAGCAGTACTTC. This encodes CASSDLDRKYEQYF.

This clone was seen a few times. This chain uses TRBV7-9 with TRBJ2-5, with no clear D. V was cut by 1 base and J by 2 bases, with 8 bases left in between. The CDR3 runs to 14 residues. CDR1 and CDR2 (germline): SEHNR, FQNEAQ (reference sequence). CDR3 sequence: CASSLGAQQETQYF. DNA for the CDR3: TGTGCCAGCAGCTTAGGCGCTCAACAAGAGACCCAGTACTTC.

The CDR3 here is CASSERDFGGPYNEQFF. The CDR3, as DNA: TGTGCCAGCAGCGAGCGAGACTTCGGGGGTCCCTACAATGAGCAGTTCTTC. This rearrangement joins TRBV21-1 to TRBJ2-1; the table's D call, TRBD2, has no DNA check behind it. TRBV21-1 is noted as a pseudogene. The CDR3 totals 17 residues.

The genes are TRBV27 and TRBJ2-5; 7 positions agree with TRBD2. CDR3 length equals 14 residues. Germline loops: CDR1 MNHEY, CDR2 SMNVEV (reference sequence). Trimming took 1 base from V and 5 from J; bases not matched to a gene: 4. The CDR3: CASSLWQGGETQYF. CDR3 sequence (DNA): TGTGCCAGCAGTTTATGGCAGGGAGGGGAGACCCAGTACTTC.

A single count supports this clone. The chain couples TRBV19 to TRBJ2-1; 7 bases map to TRBD2. V shed 1 base and J 6 bases; nucleotides not matched to a gene: 3. Germline-derived CDR1 and CDR2 are LNHDA and SQIVND (reference sequence). The CDR3 loop spans 14 amino acids. CDR3 residues: CASSIAGGINEQFF. The CDR3 bases are TGTGCCAGTAGTATAGCGGGGGGAATCAATGAGCAGTTCTTC.

The chain recombines TRBV6-6 with TRBJ1-5; D gene uncertain. CDR1 MNHNY and CDR2 SVGAGI come from the germline V gene (reference sequence). Trimming removed 2 bases from V and 7 bases from J, with 9 bases in between. The CDR3 is made up of 13 amino acids. In DNA, the CDR3 is TGTGCCAGCAGTTACGCGCCTTGGCAGCCCCAGCATTTT. This codes for CASSYAPWQPQHF.